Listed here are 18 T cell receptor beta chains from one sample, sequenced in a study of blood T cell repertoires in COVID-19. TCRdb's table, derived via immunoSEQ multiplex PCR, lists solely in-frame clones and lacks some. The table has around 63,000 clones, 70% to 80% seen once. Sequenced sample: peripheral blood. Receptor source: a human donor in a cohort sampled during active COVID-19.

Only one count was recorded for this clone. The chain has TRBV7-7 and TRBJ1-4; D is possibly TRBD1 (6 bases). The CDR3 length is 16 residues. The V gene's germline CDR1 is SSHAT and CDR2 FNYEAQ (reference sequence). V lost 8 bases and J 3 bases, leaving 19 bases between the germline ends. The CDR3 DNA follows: TGTGCCAGCGCTAGGGGGGGAGCGGTCCCTAATGAAAAACTGTTTTTT. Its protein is CASARGGAVPNEKLFF.

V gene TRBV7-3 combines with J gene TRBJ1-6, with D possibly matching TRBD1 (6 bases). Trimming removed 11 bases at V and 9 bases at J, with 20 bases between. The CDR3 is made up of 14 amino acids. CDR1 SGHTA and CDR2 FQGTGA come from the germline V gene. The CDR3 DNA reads TGTGCCTGGGGGCTAGGGACTAATCCTTCACCCCTCCACTTT. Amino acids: CAWGLGTNPSPLHF.

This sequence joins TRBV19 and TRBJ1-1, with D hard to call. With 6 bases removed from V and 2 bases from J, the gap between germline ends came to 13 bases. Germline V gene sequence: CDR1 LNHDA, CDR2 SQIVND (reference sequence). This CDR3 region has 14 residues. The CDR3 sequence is CASSPWAPNTEAFF. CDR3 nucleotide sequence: TGTGCCAGTAGCCCATGGGCACCTAACACTGAAGCTTTCTTT.

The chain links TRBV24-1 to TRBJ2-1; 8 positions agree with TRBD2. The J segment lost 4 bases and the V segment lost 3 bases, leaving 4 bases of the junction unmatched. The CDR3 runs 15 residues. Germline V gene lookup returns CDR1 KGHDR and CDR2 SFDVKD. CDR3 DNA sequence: TGTGCCACCAGTGATACGGGAGGGCTATACAATGAGCAGTTCTTC. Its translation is CATSDTGGLYNEQFF.

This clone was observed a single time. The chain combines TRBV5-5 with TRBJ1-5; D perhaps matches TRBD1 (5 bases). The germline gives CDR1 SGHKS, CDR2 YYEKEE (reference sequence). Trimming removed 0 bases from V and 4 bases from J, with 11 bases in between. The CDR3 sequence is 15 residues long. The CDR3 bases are TGTGCCAGCAGCTTGGCCGTCACAGGAAATCAGCCCCAGCATTTT. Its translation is CASSLAVTGNQPQHF.

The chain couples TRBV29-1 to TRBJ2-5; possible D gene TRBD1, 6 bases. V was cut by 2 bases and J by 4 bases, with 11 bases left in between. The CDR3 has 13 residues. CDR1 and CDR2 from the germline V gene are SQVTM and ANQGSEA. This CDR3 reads CSVETGQAETQYF. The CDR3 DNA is TGCAGCGTTGAAACGGGACAAGCAGAGACCCAGTACTTC.

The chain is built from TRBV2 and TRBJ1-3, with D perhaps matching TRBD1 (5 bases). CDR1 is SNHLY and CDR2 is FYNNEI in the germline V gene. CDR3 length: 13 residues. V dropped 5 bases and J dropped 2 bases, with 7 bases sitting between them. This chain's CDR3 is CASSQGPGNTIYF. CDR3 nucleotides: TGTGCCAGCAGTCAGGGTCCTGGAAACACCATATATTTT. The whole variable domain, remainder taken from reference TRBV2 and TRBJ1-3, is EPEVTQTPSHQVTQMGQEVILRCVPISNHLYFYWYRQILGQKVEFLVSFYNNEISEKSEIFDDQFSVERPDGSNFTLKIRSTKLEDSAMYFCASSQGPGNTIYFGEGSWLTVV.

CDR3 bases: TGTGCCAGCCATAAGCGCAATGTCGAAAATCAGCCCCAGCATTTT. Translated, it gives CASHKRNVENQPQHF. V and J are TRBV19 and TRBJ1-5, with no clear D. Trimming removed 9 bases from V and 4 bases from J, with 19 bases in between. The CDR3 length is 15 residues. Germline V gene data show CDR1 as LNHDA and CDR2 as SQIVND (reference sequence).

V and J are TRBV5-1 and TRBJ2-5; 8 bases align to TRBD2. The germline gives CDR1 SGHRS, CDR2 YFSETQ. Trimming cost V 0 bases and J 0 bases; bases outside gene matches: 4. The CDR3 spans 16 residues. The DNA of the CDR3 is TGCGCCAGCAGCTTGGCCGGGAGGGGGTACCAAGAGACCCAGTACTTC. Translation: CASSLAGRGYQETQYF.

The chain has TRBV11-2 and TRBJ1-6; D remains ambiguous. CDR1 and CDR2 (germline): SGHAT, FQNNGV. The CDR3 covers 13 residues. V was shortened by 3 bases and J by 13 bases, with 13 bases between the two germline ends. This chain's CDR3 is CASSLGSGWPLHF. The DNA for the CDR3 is TGTGCCAGCAGCTTGGGCAGTGGATGGCCCCTCCACTTT. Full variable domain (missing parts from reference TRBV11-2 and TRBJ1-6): EAGVAQSPRYKIIEKRQSVAFWCNPISGHATLYWYQQILGQGPKLLIQFQNNGVVDDSQLPKDRFSAERLKGVDSTLKIQPAKLEDSAVYLCASSLGSGWPLHFGNGTRLTVT.

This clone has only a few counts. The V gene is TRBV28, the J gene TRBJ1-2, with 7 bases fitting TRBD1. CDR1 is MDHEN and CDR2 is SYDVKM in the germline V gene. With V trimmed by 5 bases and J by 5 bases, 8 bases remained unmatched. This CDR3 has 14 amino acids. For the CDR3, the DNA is TGTGCCAGCAGTACTCTCCCAGGGGGATATGGCTACACCTTC. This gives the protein CASSTLPGGYGYTF.

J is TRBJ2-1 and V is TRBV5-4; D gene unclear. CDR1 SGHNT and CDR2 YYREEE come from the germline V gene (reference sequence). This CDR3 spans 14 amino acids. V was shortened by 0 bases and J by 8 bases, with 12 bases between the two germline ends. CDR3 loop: CASSLAIAADEQFF. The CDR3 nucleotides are TGTGCCAGCAGCTTGGCAATCGCGGCCGATGAGCAGTTCTTC.

The CDR3 nucleotides are TGCGCCAGCAGCTTTGGACAGGGTAGCTCCTACGAGCAGTACTTC. Residues: CASSFGQGSSYEQYF. The rearrangement links TRBV5-1 to TRBJ2-7; 8 bases map to TRBD1. This CDR3 is built from 15 residues. The V segment lost 2 bases and the J segment 0 bases; nucleotides outside the gene matches: 4. In germline, CDR1 is SGHRS, CDR2 YFSETQ.

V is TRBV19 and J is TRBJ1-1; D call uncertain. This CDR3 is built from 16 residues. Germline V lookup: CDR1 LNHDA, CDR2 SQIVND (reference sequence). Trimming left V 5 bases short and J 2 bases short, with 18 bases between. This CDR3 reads CASSPHYSSTNTEAFF. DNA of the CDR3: TGTGCCAGTAGTCCGCACTACTCGTCTACCAACACTGAAGCTTTCTTT.

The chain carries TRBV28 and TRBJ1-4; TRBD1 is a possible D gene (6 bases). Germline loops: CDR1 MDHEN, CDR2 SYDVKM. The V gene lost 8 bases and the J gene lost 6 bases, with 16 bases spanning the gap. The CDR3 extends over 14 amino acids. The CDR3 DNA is TGTGCCAGCGGCCAAGGGGGGGGGTATGAAAAACTGTTTTTT. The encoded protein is CASGQGGGYEKLFF.

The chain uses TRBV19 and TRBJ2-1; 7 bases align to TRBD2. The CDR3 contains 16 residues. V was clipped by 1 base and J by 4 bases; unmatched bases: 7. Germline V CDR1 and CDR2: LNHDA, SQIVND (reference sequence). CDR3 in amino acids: CASSIGAASGYNEQFF. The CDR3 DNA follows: TGTGCCAGTAGTATAGGGGCGGCTAGCGGTTACAATGAGCAGTTCTTC.

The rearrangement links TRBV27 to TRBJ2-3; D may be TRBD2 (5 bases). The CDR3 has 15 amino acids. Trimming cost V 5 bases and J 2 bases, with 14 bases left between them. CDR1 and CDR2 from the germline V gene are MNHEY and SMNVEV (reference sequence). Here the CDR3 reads CASSTSSRFTDTQYF. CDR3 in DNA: TGTGCCAGCAGTACTAGTTCGCGCTTCACAGATACGCAGTATTTT.

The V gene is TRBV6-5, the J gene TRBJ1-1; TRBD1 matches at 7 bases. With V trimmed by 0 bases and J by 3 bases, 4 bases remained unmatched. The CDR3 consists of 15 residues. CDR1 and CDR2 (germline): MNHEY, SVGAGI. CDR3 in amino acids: CASSYSWDSYTEAFF. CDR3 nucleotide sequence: TGTGCCAGCAGTTACTCCTGGGACAGTTACACTGAAGCTTTCTTT.